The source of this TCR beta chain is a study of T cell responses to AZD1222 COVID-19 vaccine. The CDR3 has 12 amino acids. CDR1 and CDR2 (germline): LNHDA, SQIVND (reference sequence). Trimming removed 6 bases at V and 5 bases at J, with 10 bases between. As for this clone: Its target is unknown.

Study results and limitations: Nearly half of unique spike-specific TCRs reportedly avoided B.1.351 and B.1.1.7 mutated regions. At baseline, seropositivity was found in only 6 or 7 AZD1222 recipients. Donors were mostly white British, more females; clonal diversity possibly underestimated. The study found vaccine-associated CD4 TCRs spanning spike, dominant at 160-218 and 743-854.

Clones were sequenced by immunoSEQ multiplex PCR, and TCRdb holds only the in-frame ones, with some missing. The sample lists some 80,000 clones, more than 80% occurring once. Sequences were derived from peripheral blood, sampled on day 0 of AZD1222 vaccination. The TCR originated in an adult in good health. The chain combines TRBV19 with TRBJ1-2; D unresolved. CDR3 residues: CASSSAFYGYTF. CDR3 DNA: TGTGCCAGTAGCTCGGCCTTTTATGGCTACACCTTC.